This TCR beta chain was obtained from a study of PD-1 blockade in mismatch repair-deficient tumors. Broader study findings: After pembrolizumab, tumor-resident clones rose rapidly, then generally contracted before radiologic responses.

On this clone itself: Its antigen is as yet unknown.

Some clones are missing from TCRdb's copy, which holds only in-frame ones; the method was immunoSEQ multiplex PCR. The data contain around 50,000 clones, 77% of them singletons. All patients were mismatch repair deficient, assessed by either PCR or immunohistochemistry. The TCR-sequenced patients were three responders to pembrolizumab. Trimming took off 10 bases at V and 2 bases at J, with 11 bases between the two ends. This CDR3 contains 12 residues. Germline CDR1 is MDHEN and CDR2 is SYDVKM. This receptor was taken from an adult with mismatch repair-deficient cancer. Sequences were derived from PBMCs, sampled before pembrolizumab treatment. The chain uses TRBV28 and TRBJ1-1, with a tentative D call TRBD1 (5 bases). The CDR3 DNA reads TGTGCCATCCAGGACACCAACACTGAAGCTTTCTTT. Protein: CAIQDTNTEAFF.